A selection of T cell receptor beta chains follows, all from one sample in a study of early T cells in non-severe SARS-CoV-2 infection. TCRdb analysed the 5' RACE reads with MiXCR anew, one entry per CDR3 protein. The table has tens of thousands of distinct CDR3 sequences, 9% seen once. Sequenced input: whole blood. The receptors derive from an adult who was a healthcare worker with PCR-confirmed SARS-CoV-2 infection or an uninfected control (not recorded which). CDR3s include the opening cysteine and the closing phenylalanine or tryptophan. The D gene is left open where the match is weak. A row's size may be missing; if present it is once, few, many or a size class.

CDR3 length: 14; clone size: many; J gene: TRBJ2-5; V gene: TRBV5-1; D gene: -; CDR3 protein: CASSLSGQGETQYF; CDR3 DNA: TGCGCCAGCAGCTTATCCGGACAAGGAGAGACCCAGTACTTC
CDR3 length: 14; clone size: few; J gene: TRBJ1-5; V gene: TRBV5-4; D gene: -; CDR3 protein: CASSSAGAEQPQHF; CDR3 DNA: TGTGCCAGCAGTTCTGCGGGGGCGGAGCAGCCCCAGCATTTT
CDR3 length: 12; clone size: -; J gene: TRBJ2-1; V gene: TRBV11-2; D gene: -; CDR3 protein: CASSHRDNEQFF; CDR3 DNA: TGTGCCAGCAGCCACAGAGACAATGAGCAGTTCTTC
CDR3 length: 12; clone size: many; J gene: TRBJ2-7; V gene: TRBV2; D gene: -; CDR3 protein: CASSTQGAQQYF; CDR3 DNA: TGTGCCAGCTCAACACAGGGAGCACAGCAGTACTTC
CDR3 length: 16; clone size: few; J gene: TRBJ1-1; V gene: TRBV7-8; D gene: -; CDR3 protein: CASSLPWGEVHTEAFF; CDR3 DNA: TGTGCCAGCAGCTTACCCTGGGGGGAGGTACACACTGAAGCTTTCTTT
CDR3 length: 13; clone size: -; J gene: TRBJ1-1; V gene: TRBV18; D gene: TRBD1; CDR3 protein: CASSPGQLAEAFF; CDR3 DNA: TGTGCCAGCTCACCGGGACAGCTTGCTGAAGCTTTCTTT
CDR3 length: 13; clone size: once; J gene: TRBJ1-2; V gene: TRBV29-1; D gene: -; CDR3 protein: CSVGSLQHYGYTF; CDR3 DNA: TGCAGCGTTGGGAGTCTACAGCACTATGGCTACACCTTC
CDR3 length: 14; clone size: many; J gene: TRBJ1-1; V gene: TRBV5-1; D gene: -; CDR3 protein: CASSYGQENTEAFF; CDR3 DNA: TGCGCCAGCAGCTATGGGCAGGAGAACACTGAAGCTTTCTTT
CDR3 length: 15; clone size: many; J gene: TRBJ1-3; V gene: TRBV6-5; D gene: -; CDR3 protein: CASSETEAIGNTIYF; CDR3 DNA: TGTGCCAGCAGCGAGACAGAGGCGATCGGAAACACCATATATTTT
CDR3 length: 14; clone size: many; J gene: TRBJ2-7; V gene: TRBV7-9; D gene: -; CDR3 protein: CASSLVQGSYEQYF; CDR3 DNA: TGTGCCAGCAGCTTAGTCCAGGGCTCCTACGAGCAGTACTTC